The entry that follows covers one TCR beta chain sequence. This record comes from a study of T cells in localized non-small cell lung cancer. The CDR3 runs to 14 residues. V lost 2 bases and J lost 0, with 8 bases in between. Germline assignment: CDR1 MDHEN and CDR2 SYDVKM. Repertoires were generated with immunoSEQ multiplex PCR, while TCRdb's copy carries only in-frame clones and drops some. The sample includes fewer than 35,000 clones, 78% seen only once; the top ten take 35% to 40%. The material was peripheral blood, obtained before any cancer treatment. The sequence was obtained from a male donor aged 60 or over with stage II squamous cell lung carcinoma. The rearrangement links TRBV28 to TRBJ2-7; D gene uncertain. CDR3: CASSLGLSSYEQYF. DNA for the CDR3: TGTGCCAGCAGTTTAGGGCTCAGCTCCTACGAGCAGTACTTC.